The 9 T cell receptor beta chains below all came from one sample that was sequenced in a study of cytomegalovirus exposure and HLA in healthy donors. With 60 Vbeta and 13 Jbeta primers, the PCR was carried out. Generated by immunoSEQ multiplex PCR, the TCRdb table keeps only in-frame clones and is missing some. The repertoire holds approximately 240,000 clones, with around four fifths as singletons. Sequencing was performed on PBMCs. The source is a woman in her fifties or sixties in good health and CMV-seropositive.

The chain joins TRBV30 to TRBJ2-1, with TRBD1 as a possible D gene (6 bases). The CDR3 loop spans 12 amino acids. V was trimmed by 2 bases and J by 7 bases, leaving 9 bases between them. Per germline, CDR1 GTSNPN and CDR2 SVGIG (reference sequence). CDR3 sequence reads: CAWSQRGNEQFF. The CDR3 DNA reads as TGTGCCTGGAGTCAAAGGGGGAATGAGCAGTTCTTC.

V usage is TRBV5-1 and J usage is TRBJ2-1; D possibly corresponds to TRBD1 (5 bases). Germline CDR1 and CDR2: SGHRS and YFSETQ. CDR3 length: 15 residues. V lost 1 base to trimming and J lost 4 bases, with 12 bases between them. The CDR3 region has the DNA TGCGCCAGCAGCTTGTCCAGGGCCCAATACAATGAGCAGTTCTTC. Its protein is CASSLSRAQYNEQFF.

The gene calls are TRBV18 and TRBJ1-1; weak D call: TRBD1 (6 bases). Germline CDR1 KGHSH, CDR2 LQKENI. V dropped 8 bases and J dropped 1 base, with 17 bases sitting between them. The CDR3 runs to 15 residues. The CDR3 spells CASTPTGTQNTEAFF. CDR3 sequence (DNA): TGTGCCAGCACCCCTACTGGGACACAGAACACTGAAGCTTTCTTT.

The sample holds one count of this clone. The rearrangement joins TRBV6-1 to TRBJ2-3; 10 bases fit TRBD1. The CDR3 loop spans 13 amino acids. In germline, CDR1 is MNHNS, CDR2 SASEGT. The V gene end was trimmed by 8 bases and the J gene end by 11 bases; junction bases not matched to a gene: 10. The CDR3 sequence is CASLLTGGGKQYF. For the CDR3, the DNA is TGTGCCAGCCTACTGACAGGGGGCGGAAAGCAGTATTTT.

This clone was seen once. CDR3 amino acids: CASSPGTESSYNEQFF. The CDR3 region has the DNA TGTGCCAGCTCACCAGGGACAGAGAGCTCCTACAATGAGCAGTTCTTC. The chain is built from TRBV18 and TRBJ2-1; TRBD1 matches at 7 bases. The germline V gene encodes CDR1 KGHSH and CDR2 LQKENI. V lost 2 bases and J lost 0; bases outside the gene matches: 4. The CDR3 is 16 amino acids.

This chain uses TRBV12-5 with TRBJ1-2; tentatively, D is TRBD1 (6 bases). This CDR3 contains 16 residues. In germline, CDR1 is LGHNT, CDR2 FRNRAP. V was shortened by 1 base and J by 6 bases, with 18 bases between the two germline ends. CDR3 bases: TGTGCTAGTGGTTTGGGGGTCAGGGGCCAATTTCATGGCTACACCTTC. Translating gives CASGLGVRGQFHGYTF.

V is TRBV19 and J is TRBJ2-1; 9 bases match TRBD2. There are 15 residues in the CDR3. Germline loops: CDR1 LNHDA, CDR2 SQIVND (reference sequence). V shed 5 bases and J 6 bases; nucleotides not matched to a gene: 8. The CDR3 reads CASSLGTSPSNEQFF. CDR3 nucleotide sequence: TGTGCCAGTAGTCTTGGGACTAGCCCGTCCAATGAGCAGTTCTTC.

V and J are TRBV11-3 and TRBJ2-1, with TRBD1 matching over 8 bases. The CDR3 contains 15 residues. The germline V gene has CDR1 SGHNT and CDR2 YENEEA. V lost 1 base, J lost 5 bases, and 4 bases stayed unmatched. CDR3 DNA sequence: TGTGCCAGCAGCTTAGGACAGGGGCCGGACAATGAGCAGTTCTTC. As protein: CASSLGQGPDNEQFF.

Notes on this clone: Other nucleotide sequences from this sample produce the same CDR3. CDR3 sequence: CASSLGTSQETQYF. CDR3 coding DNA: TGTGCCAGCAGCTTGGGTACTAGTCAAGAGACCCAGTACTTC. The J gene is TRBJ2-5, the V gene TRBV5-4; D is perhaps TRBD2 (5 bases). Germline V gene lookup returns CDR1 SGHNT and CDR2 YYREEE (reference sequence). The CDR3 loop spans 14 amino acids. V shed 0 bases and J shed 2 bases, with 8 bases lying between them.